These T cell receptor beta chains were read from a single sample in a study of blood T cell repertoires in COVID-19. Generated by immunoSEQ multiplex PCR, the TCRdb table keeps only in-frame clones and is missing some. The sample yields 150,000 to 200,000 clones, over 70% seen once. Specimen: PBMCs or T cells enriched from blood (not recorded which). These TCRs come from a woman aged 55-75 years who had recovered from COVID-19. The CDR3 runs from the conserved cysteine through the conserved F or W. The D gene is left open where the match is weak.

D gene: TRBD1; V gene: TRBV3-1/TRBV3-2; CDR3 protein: CASSQPGTGRNEQFF
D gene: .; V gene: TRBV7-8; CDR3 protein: CASSFRTMGGGKLFF
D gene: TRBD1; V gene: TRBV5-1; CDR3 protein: CASSPGTAGGGYTF
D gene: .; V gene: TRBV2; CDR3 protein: CASSEQGIGEPQHF
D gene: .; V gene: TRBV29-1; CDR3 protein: CSAYDRLNTEAFF
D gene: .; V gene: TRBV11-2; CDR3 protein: CASSLFSPSLDTQYF
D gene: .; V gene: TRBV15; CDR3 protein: CATSIFSGQPQHF
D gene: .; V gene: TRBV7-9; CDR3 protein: CASSPGTDDYEQYF
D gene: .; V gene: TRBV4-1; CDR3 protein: CASSKEALRDQYF
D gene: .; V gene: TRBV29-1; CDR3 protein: CSVGLDSYEQYF
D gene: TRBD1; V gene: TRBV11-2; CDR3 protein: CASSRGTGTNTGELFF
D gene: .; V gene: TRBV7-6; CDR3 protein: CASSRSGQDPLKGYTF
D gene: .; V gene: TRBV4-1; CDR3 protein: CASSKGRTAVGSGNTIYF
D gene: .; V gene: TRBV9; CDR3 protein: CASSADPRGNQPQHF
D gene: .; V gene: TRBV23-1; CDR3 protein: CASSQVYRKLFF
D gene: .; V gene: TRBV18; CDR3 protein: CASSLDQETQYF
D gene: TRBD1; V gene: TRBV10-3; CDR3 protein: CASRQGVNTEAFF
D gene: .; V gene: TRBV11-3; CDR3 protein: CASSLGTPTGELFF